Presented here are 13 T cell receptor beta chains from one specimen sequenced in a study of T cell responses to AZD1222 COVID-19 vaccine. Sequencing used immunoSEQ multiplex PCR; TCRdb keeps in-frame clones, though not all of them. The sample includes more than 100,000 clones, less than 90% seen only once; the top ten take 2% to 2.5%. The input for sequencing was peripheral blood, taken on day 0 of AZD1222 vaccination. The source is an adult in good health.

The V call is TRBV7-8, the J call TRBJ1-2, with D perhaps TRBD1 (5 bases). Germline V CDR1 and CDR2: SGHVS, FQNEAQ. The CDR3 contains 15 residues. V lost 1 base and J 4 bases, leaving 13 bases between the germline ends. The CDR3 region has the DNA TGTGCCAGCAGCTTAGACGGGGGGGGACGCTATGGCTACACCTTC. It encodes CASSLDGGGRYGYTF.

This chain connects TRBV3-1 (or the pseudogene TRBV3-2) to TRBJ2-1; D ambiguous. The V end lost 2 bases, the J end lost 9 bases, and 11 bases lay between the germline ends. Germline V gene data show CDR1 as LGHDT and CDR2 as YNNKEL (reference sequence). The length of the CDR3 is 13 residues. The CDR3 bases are TGTGCCAGCAGCCAATCCCCTCTGGGTGAGCAGTTCTTC. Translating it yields CASSQSPLGEQFF.

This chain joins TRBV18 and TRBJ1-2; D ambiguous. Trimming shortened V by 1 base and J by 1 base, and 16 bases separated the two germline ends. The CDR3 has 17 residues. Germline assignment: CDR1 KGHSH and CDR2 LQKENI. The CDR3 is CASSPLRKAGNNYGYTF. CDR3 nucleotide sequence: TGTGCCAGCTCACCACTGCGGAAGGCAGGAAATAACTATGGCTACACCTTC.

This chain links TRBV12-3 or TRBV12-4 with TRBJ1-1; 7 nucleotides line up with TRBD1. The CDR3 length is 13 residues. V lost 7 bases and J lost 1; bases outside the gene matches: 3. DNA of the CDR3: TGTGCCAGCACTAGACAGGGGAACACTGAAGCTTTCTTT. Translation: CASTRQGNTEAFF.

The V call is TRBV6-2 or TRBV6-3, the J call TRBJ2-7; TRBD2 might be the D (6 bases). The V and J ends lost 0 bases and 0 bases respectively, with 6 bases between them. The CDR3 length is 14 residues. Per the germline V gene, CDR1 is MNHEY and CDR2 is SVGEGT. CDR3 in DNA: TGTGCCAGCAGTTACTCGACTAGCTCCTACGAGCAGTACTTC. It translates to CASSYSTSSYEQYF.

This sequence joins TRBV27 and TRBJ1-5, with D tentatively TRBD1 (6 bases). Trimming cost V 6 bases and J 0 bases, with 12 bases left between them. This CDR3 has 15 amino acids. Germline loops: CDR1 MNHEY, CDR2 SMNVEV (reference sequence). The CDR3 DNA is TGTGCCAGCAGGAAACAGGGAGATAGCAATCAGCCCCAGCATTTT. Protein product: CASRKQGDSNQPQHF.

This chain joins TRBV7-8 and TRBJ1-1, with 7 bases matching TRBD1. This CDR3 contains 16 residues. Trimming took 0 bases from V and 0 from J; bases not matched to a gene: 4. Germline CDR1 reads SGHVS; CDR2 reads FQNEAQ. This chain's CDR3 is CASSLAQGDLNTEAFF. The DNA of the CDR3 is TGTGCCAGCAGCTTAGCTCAGGGGGATCTGAACACTGAAGCTTTCTTT.

For the CDR3, the DNA is TGTGCCAGCAACCTTTCGGGGGAACAGCCCCAGCATTTT. Protein: CASNLSGEQPQHF. The rearrangement links TRBV12-3 or TRBV12-4 to TRBJ1-5, with D possibly being TRBD1 (5 bases). This CDR3 is built from 13 residues. Trimming left V 7 bases short and J 7 bases short, with 14 bases between.

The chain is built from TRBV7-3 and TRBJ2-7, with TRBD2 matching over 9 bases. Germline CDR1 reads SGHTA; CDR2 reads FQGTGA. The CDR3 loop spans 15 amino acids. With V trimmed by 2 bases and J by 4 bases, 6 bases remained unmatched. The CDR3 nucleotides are TGTGCCAGCAGCTTATCGGCGGGAGGGAGTTACGAGCAGTACTTC. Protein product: CASSLSAGGSYEQYF. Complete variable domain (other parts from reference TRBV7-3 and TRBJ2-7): GAGVSQTPSNKVTEKGKYVELRCDPISGHTALYWYRQSLGQGPEFLIYFQGTGAADDSGLPNDRFFAVRPEGSVSTLKIQRTERGDSAVYLCASSLSAGGSYEQYFGPGTRLTVT.

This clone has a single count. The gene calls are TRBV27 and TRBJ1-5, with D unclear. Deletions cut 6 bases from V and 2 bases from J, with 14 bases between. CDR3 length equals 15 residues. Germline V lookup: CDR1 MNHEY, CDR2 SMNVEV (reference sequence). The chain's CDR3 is CASRSGEFGNQPQHF. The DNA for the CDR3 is TGTGCCAGCAGATCCGGGGAGTTCGGCAATCAGCCCCAGCATTTT.

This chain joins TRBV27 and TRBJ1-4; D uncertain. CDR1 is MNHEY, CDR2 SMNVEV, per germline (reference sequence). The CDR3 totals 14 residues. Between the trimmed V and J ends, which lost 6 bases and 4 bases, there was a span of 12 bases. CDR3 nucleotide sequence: TGTGCCAGCAGCCCTGCGGATTTTAATGAAAAACTGTTTTTT. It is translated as CASSPADFNEKLFF. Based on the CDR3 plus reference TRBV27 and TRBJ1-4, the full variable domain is EAQVTQNPRYLITVTGKKLTVTCSQNMNHEYMSWYRQDPGLGLRQIYYSMNVEVTDKGDVPEGYKVSRKEKRNFPLILESPSPNQTSLYFCASSPADFNEKLFFGSGTQLSVL.

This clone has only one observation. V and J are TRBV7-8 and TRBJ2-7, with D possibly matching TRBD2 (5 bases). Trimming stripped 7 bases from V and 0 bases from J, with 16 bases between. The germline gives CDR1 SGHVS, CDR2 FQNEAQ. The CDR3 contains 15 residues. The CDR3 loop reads CASTLGGSNSYEQYF. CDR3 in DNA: TGTGCCAGCACCCTTGGCGGGTCTAACTCCTACGAGCAGTACTTC. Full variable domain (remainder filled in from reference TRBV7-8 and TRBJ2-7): GAGVSQSPRYKVAKRGQDVALRCDPISGHVSLFWYQQALGQGPEFLTYFQNEAQLDKSGLPSDRFFAERPEGSVSTLKIQRTQQEDSAVYLCASTLGGSNSYEQYFGPGTRLTVT.

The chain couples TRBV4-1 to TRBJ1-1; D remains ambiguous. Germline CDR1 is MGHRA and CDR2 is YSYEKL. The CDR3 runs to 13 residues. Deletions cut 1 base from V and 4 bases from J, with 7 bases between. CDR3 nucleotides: TGCGCCAGCAGCCAAGTTATCAGCACTGAAGCTTTCTTT. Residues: CASSQVISTEAFF.